The 18 T cell receptor beta chains given below trace back to one sample, sequenced in a study of shared clonotypes between healthy human individuals. Repertoires were generated with immunoSEQ multiplex PCR, while TCRdb's copy carries only in-frame clones and drops some. The sample yields roughly 700,000 clones, under 80% seen once. The sequencing input was memory CD4+ T cells sorted from blood. Subset here: CD45RA-negative fraction. The receptor source for this set is a woman under 40 in good health.

The chain employs TRBV7-2 and TRBJ1-1, with 7 bases identical to TRBD1. The V segment lost 1 base and the J segment 3 bases; nucleotides outside the gene matches: 2. Germline lookup yields CDR1 SGHTA and CDR2 FQGNSA. This CDR3 is built from 14 residues. The DNA of the CDR3 is TGTGCCAGCAGCTTAGGGACAGGCCACACTGAAGCTTTCTTT. It is translated as CASSLGTGHTEAFF.

The V call is TRBV4-2, the J call TRBJ2-2; possibly TRBD1 for D (6 bases). The CDR3 is 14 amino acids. Germline assignment: CDR1 LGHNA and CDR2 YNFKEQ. V lost 6 bases, J lost 0 bases, and 8 bases lay in between. The CDR3: CASSKGANTGELFF. The CDR3 region has the DNA TGTGCCAGCAGTAAGGGGGCGAACACCGGGGAGCTGTTTTTT.

The J gene is TRBJ2-1, the V gene TRBV6-6; 7 nucleotides agree with TRBD2. This CDR3 is built from 15 residues. The trim removed 4 bases at V and 3 bases at J, leaving 6 bases unmatched. Germline V lookup: CDR1 MNHNY, CDR2 SVGAGI (reference sequence). For the CDR3, the DNA is TGTGCCAGCAGTTCCAGGGAGGGTGGCTACAATGAGCAGTTCTTC. It is translated as CASSSREGGYNEQFF.

J is TRBJ2-2 and V is TRBV11-2, with unresolved D. CDR1 and CDR2 (germline): SGHAT, FQNNGV. V was cut by 5 bases and J by 3 bases, with 16 bases left in between. The CDR3 covers 16 residues. DNA of the CDR3: TGTGCCAGCAGCCCACGTGCCAGCGCTGACACCGGGGAGCTGTTTTTT. Its protein is CASSPRASADTGELFF. Using reference TRBV11-2 and TRBJ2-2 for the parts outside the CDR3, the full variable domain is EAGVAQSPRYKIIEKRQSVAFWCNPISGHATLYWYQQILGQGPKLLIQFQNNGVVDDSQLPKDRFSAERLKGVDSTLKIQPAKLEDSAVYLCASSPRASADTGELFFGEGSRLTVL.

This clone was recorded a few times. The J gene is TRBJ2-1, the V gene TRBV4-2, with D possibly TRBD1 on 7 matching bases. The germline V and J ends were trimmed by 4 bases and 8 bases, with 24 bases remaining between them. Germline V gene data show CDR1 as LGHNA and CDR2 as YNFKEQ. The CDR3 has 17 amino acids. In DNA form, the CDR3 reads TGTGCCAGCAGCCCACTGCAGGGACTCCCTCAGGGGGATGAGCAGTTCTTC. Translation gives CASSPLQGLPQGDEQFF.

The chain couples TRBV5-6 to TRBJ2-3, with 8 bases aligning to TRBD2. The CDR3 length is 17 residues. Germline V CDR1 and CDR2: SGHDT, YYEEEE. Germline trimming cut 1 base from V and 0 bases from J; bases unmatched to any gene: 7. CDR3 DNA: TGTGCCAGCAGCTTGTTGGCTAGCGGGCTTAGCACAGATACGCAGTATTTT. This translates into CASSLLASGLSTDTQYF.

This chain links TRBV4-1 with TRBJ2-5, with unresolved D. Germline V gene sequence: CDR1 MGHRA, CDR2 YSYEKL. The V end lost 0 bases, the J end lost 5 bases, and 10 bases lay between the germline ends. There are 14 residues in the CDR3. CDR3 bases: TGCGCCAGCAGCCAAGATGATCTGACGGAGACCCAGTACTTC. Protein product: CASSQDDLTETQYF.

V and J are TRBV11-2 and TRBJ2-7; D possibly corresponds to TRBD2 (7 bases). V was cut by 1 base and J by 2 bases, with 12 bases left in between. The CDR3 consists of 15 residues. The V gene's germline CDR1 is SGHAT and CDR2 FQNNGV. The CDR3 region is CASSLATGTTYEQYF. CDR3 sequence (DNA): TGTGCCAGCAGCTTAGCTACAGGGACTACCTACGAGCAGTACTTC.

This clone was seen a handful of times. CDR3 residues: CASSLPLGLATNEQFF. The CDR3 coding sequence is TGTGCCAGCAGCTTGCCCCTGGGACTAGCGACAAATGAGCAGTTCTTC. The chain employs TRBV5-6 and TRBJ2-1, with TRBD2 matching over 10 bases. CDR1 and CDR2 (germline): SGHDT, YYEEEE. The V and J ends lost 1 base and 7 bases, in that order; junction bases with no gene match: 8. CDR3 length equals 16 residues. The variable domain in full, completed from reference TRBV5-6 and TRBJ2-1, reads DAGVTQSPTHLIKTRGQQVTLRCSPKSGHDTVSWYQQALGQGPQFIFQYYEEEERQRGNFPDRFSGHQFPNYSSELNVNALLLGDSALYLCASSLPLGLATNEQFFGPGTRLTVL.

V gene TRBV6-1 combines with J gene TRBJ2-1, with a tentative D call TRBD1 (6 bases). This CDR3 contains 19 residues. Trimming left V 1 base short and J 3 bases short, with 22 bases between. Per germline, CDR1 MNHNS and CDR2 SASEGT. The CDR3, as DNA: TGTGCCAGCAGTGAAGAAATGGGACACCTAACGCCTTTCTACAATGAGCAGTTCTTC. Encoded protein: CASSEEMGHLTPFYNEQFF.

This chain uses TRBV29-1 with TRBJ1-1; D ambiguous. Trimming pared 3 bases from V and 4 bases from J, leaving 12 bases between. This CDR3 region has 13 residues. Per the germline V gene, CDR1 is SQVTM and CDR2 is ANQGSEA. Here the CDR3 DNA reads TGCAGCGTTGAGGCAGTTGAGGGCACTGAAGCTTTCTTT. Translating gives CSVEAVEGTEAFF.

This clone was recorded a few times. This sequence joins TRBV6-5 and TRBJ1-4; D is unclear. Trimming pared 7 bases from V and 3 bases from J, leaving 12 bases between. The CDR3 loop spans 14 amino acids. The germline CDR1 and CDR2 sequences are MNHEY and SVGAGI. The CDR3 DNA sequence: TGTGCCAGCAAGCCCGGGCAAGCTAATGAAAAACTGTTTTTT. Translation gives CASKPGQANEKLFF.

This clone was counted a few times. V usage is TRBV5-4 and J usage is TRBJ2-7, with D maybe TRBD2 (5 bases). Germline V gene lookup returns CDR1 SGHNT and CDR2 YYREEE (reference sequence). This CDR3 has 15 residues. Deletions cut 4 bases from V and 2 bases from J, with 16 bases between. CDR3 residues: CASSLGGGSPYEQYF. The DNA of the CDR3 is TGTGCCAGCAGCCTCGGAGGTGGGAGCCCCTACGAGCAGTACTTC.

The chain uses TRBV28 and TRBJ2-1, with 13 bases identical to TRBD2. Germline assignment: CDR1 MDHEN and CDR2 SYDVKM. With 6 bases clipped from V and 6 bases from J, the junction kept 2 bases outside the gene matches. The CDR3 totals 14 residues. CDR3 nucleotide sequence: TGTGCCAGCAGCCGACTAGCGGGAGGCAATGAGCAGTTCTTC. Translated: CASSRLAGGNEQFF. The full variable domain, in which reference TRBV28 and TRBJ2-1 provide the parts outside the CDR3, is DVKVTQSSRYLVKRTGEKVFLECVQDMDHENMFWYRQDPGLGLRLIYFSYDVKMKEKGDIPEGYSVSREKKERFSLILESASTNQTSMYLCASSRLAGGNEQFFGPGTRLTVL.

Remarks on this clone: This same CDR3 is encoded by further DNA sequences in the sample. This chain connects TRBV5-1 to TRBJ2-3, with 11 bases that match TRBD2. The junction had 5 bases not matched to a gene; V was cut back by 4 bases and J by 1 base. This CDR3 region has 16 residues. Germline V gene lookup returns CDR1 SGHRS and CDR2 YFSETQ. The CDR3 is CASSRGTSGGTDTQYF. CDR3 DNA: TGCGCCAGCAGCCGGGGGACTAGCGGAGGCACAGATACGCAGTATTTT.

About this clone itself: One base away lies a much larger clone, so this may be a sequencing read error. This chain connects TRBV14 to TRBJ2-7, with a possible D match to TRBD1 (6 bases). Trimming took off 4 bases at V and 4 bases at J, with 8 bases between the two ends. The germline gives CDR1 SGHDN, CDR2 FVKESK. The CDR3 spans 12 residues. CDR3 sequence (DNA): TGTGCCAGCAGCCGGACAGTATACGAGCAGTACTTC. Its protein product is CASSRTVYEQYF.

The chain recombines TRBV5-1 with TRBJ2-2, with 10 bases aligning to TRBD1. Looked up from germline, CDR1 is SGHRS and CDR2 is YFSETQ. The CDR3 loop spans 16 amino acids. V gave up 4 bases and J gave up 6 bases; unmatched junction bases: 9. CDR3 nucleotide sequence: TGCGCCAGCAGCCCAGTCTGGGACAGGGGATCCGGGGAGCTGTTTTTT. This encodes CASSPVWDRGSGELFF.

The rearrangement uses TRBV4-1 and TRBJ1-1, with 8 nucleotides matching TRBD1. In germline, CDR1 is MGHRA, CDR2 YSYEKL. The CDR3 covers 17 residues. Trimming removed 4 bases from V and 0 bases from J; junction bases left unmatched: 10. The CDR3 loop is CASSLSQQGALNTEAFF. DNA of the CDR3: TGCGCCAGCAGCCTCAGTCAGCAGGGGGCCCTGAACACTGAAGCTTTCTTT.